One T cell receptor (beta chain) is described in this entry. Its antigen remains unknown. Investigators divided CD4+ cells into CD45RA+ naive and CD45RA-negative memory subsets. The data are from a study of shared clonotypes between healthy human individuals. Study-wide context: Every donor yielded three CD4 naive, three CD4 memory, two CD8 naive and one CD8 memory plate. Regarding the study as a whole: The genetic and exposure-history diversity represented was limited by few donors.

Replicate PCRs run on sorted subsets employed approximately 200 ng DNA, 25,000 to 35,000 T cell genomes. The assay was immunoSEQ multiplex PCR, and TCRdb's table has in-frame clones only and misses some. The sample lists 2,500,000 or so clones, around nine tenths seen once, with over 0.12% in the top ten. The TCR was taken from a man in his late teens or twenties in good health. Source material: naive CD4+ T cells sorted from blood. The subset here: CD45RA+ positively selected.

The CDR3: CAIKPGLAPTDTQYF. The CDR3 DNA is TGTGCCATCAAACCGGGACTAGCGCCGACAGATACGCAGTATTTT. The rearrangement joins TRBV10-3 to TRBJ2-3, with 10 bases aligning to TRBD2. The CDR3 length is 15 residues. Germline trimming cut 7 bases from V and 3 bases from J; bases unmatched to any gene: 7. Germline assignment: CDR1 ENHRY and CDR2 SYGVKD.